This T cell receptor beta chain was sequenced in a study of shared clonotypes between healthy human individuals. Sorted-subset replicate PCR reactions contained around 220 ng DNA, corresponding to tens of thousands of T cell genomes. Assay: immunoSEQ multiplex PCR; the TCRdb copy retains only in-frame clones and omits some. The sample holds over a million clones, more than 65% seen once. V shed 3 bases and J shed 4 bases, with 22 bases lying between them. The CDR3 is made up of 17 amino acids. Germline V lookup: CDR1 SGHTA, CDR2 FQGNSA. The CD4+ fraction was divided into a CD45RA+ naive subset and a CD45RA-negative memory subset. Points on this clone: Its antigen is unidentified.

Findings of the study overall: Across a few donors, naive CD4 shared 5% to 5.5%, naive CD8 around 4%, memory CD4 roughly 2.4%, memory CD8 0.4% to 0.5%. Larger estimated richness was generally recorded for naive subsets relative to memory subsets.

The sequence derives from a man aged 18 to 29 in good health. This chain connects TRBV7-2 to TRBJ2-7; perhaps TRBD2 as D (6 bases). Sequencing was carried out using memory CD4+ T cells sorted from blood. The sample's subset: CD45RA-negative fraction. CDR3 in amino acids: CASSLVGSSAMPYEQYF. CDR3 sequence (DNA): TGTGCCAGCAGCTTGGTCGGTTCTAGCGCGATGCCATACGAGCAGTACTTC. Filled out from reference TRBV7-2 and TRBJ2-7, the complete variable domain reads GAGVSQSPSNKVTEKGKDVELRCDPISGHTALYWYRQSLGQGLEFLIYFQGNSAPDKSGLPSDRFSAERTGGSVSTLTIQRTQQEDSAVYLCASSLVGSSAMPYEQYFGPGTRLTVT.